One and the same sample provided the 8 T cell receptor beta chains below, sequenced in a study of molecular identifiers for immune sequencing clone quantification. One entry per CDR3 protein results from TCRdb running MiXCR on the PCR reads. The sample lists 80,000 to 130,000 distinct CDR3 sequences, roughly 34% seen once, with around 3.8% in the top ten. The sequenced sample was naive CD8+ T cells from blood, with Jurkat cell RNA spiked in. Sample subset: FACS-sorted CD8+CD4-CCR7+CD45RA+ naive T cells. The source of these receptors is a human donor in good health. Some libraries in this study had Jurkat cell RNA spiked in.

This chain uses TRBV18 with TRBJ2-4; 8 bases line up with TRBD1. The CDR3 loop spans 16 amino acids. Germline assignment: CDR1 KGHSH and CDR2 LQKENI. Trimming cost V 6 bases and J 0 bases; bases outside gene matches: 7. The CDR3 here is CASSRTGQEAKNIQYF. CDR3 nucleotides: TGTGCCAGCTCTCGCACGGGACAGGAAGCCAAAAACATTCAGTACTTC.

The table lists this clonotype with many counts. The rearrangement uses TRBV27 and TRBJ2-7; D possibly corresponds to TRBD1 (5 bases). The CDR3 covers 13 residues. Germline V gene lookup returns CDR1 MNHEY and CDR2 SMNVEV (reference sequence). Trimming cost V 6 bases and J 4 bases, with 13 bases left between them. CDR3 in amino acids: CASRALTGYEQYF. The CDR3 DNA follows: TGTGCCAGCAGAGCCCTAACAGGTTACGAGCAGTACTTC.

This clonotype was found a few times. CDR3 in DNA: TGCGCCAGCAGCCAAGATAGACTGGTCTCTGGAAACACCATATATTTT. Its translation is CASSQDRLVSGNTIYF. This chain links TRBV4-3 with TRBJ1-3, with D hard to call. The CDR3 contains 16 residues. The V end was cut by 0 bases, the J end by 0 bases, with 9 bases between. CDR1 is LGHNA and CDR2 is YSLEER in the germline V gene.

The chain couples TRBV27 to TRBJ1-5; tentative D call: TRBD1 (6 bases). Between the trimmed V and J ends, which lost 5 bases and 3 bases, there was a span of 11 bases. CDR1 is MNHEY and CDR2 is SMNVEV in the germline V gene (reference sequence). This CDR3 spans 14 amino acids. CDR3 region: CASSLGQFNQPQHF. Written as DNA, the CDR3 is TGTGCCAGCAGTCTTGGACAGTTCAATCAGCCCCAGCATTTT.

The chain combines TRBV14 with TRBJ2-7, with TRBD1 matching over 11 bases. The CDR3 has 14 residues. Germline V gene lookup returns CDR1 SGHDN and CDR2 FVKESK. V gave up 1 base and J gave up 5 bases; unmatched junction bases: 1. In DNA form, the CDR3 reads TGTGCCAGCAGCCAAGGGACAGGGGGCGACGAGCAGTACTTC. Translation: CASSQGTGGDEQYF. Full variable domain (missing parts from reference TRBV14 and TRBJ2-7): EAGVTQFPSHSVIEKGQTVTLRCDPISGHDNLYWYRRVMGKEIKFLLHFVKESKQDESGMPNNRFLAERTGGTYSTLKVQPAELEDSGVYFCASSQGTGGDEQYFGPGTRLTVT.

The chain joins TRBV18 to TRBJ1-5; a weak D match, TRBD1 (5 bases). Per the germline V gene, CDR1 is KGHSH and CDR2 is LQKENI. This CDR3 has 20 amino acids. V shed 2 bases and J shed 2 bases, with 25 bases lying between them. CDR3 amino acids: CASSPGGGQTFIEGNQPQHF. The CDR3 DNA reads as TGTGCCAGCTCACCAGGGGGAGGACAAACCTTTATTGAGGGCAATCAGCCCCAGCATTTT. The variable domain in full, with the rest retrieved from reference TRBV18 and TRBJ1-5, is NAGVMQNPRHLVRRRGQEARLRCSPMKGHSHVYWYRQLPEEGLKFMVYLQKENIIDESGMPKERFSAEFPKEGPSILRIQQVVRGDSAAYFCASSPGGGQTFIEGNQPQHFGDGTRLSIL.

This clonotype was seen a few times. The chain links TRBV19 to TRBJ1-1, with D possibly matching TRBD1 (5 bases). V shed 7 bases and J shed 2 bases, with 11 bases lying between them. CDR1 and CDR2 (germline): LNHDA, SQIVND (reference sequence). This CDR3 spans 13 amino acids. The chain's CDR3 is CASNTGGNTEAFF. CDR3 nucleotides: TGTGCCAGTAATACCGGGGGAAACACTGAAGCTTTCTTT. The full variable domain, completed using reference TRBV19 and TRBJ1-1, is DGGITQSPKYLFRKEGQNVTLSCEQNLNHDAMYWYRQDPGQGLRLIYYSQIVNDFQKGDIAEGYSVSREKKESFPLTVTSAQKNPTAFYLCASNTGGNTEAFFGQGTRLTVV.

This clonotype came up many times. The DNA for the CDR3 is TGTGCCAGCAGCTTGGGGGTAGCCTACGAGCAGTACTTC. Its protein product is CASSLGVAYEQYF. The chain has TRBV5-6 and TRBJ2-7; D ambiguous. The V and J ends lost 0 bases and 2 bases respectively, with 6 bases between them. The CDR3 consists of 13 residues. The germline V gene encodes CDR1 SGHDT and CDR2 YYEEEE.